The 10 T cell receptor beta chains in this list originate from one sample, sequenced in a study of Ad26.COV2.S vaccination and SARS-CoV-2 variants. As to treatment: 15 to 20 received Ad26.COV2.S at low or high dose, single or two shots; about 5 received placebo; per-sample allocation not given. All samples were drawn on day 63, counting from the first vaccine or placebo injection. Generated by immunoSEQ multiplex PCR, the TCRdb table keeps only in-frame clones and is missing some. The data contain 350,000 to 500,000 clones, 89% of them singletons. The specimen was peripheral blood, collected in a trial of Ad26.COV2.S vaccine versus placebo. Source of these receptors: a person between 18 and 59 years old who received the Ad26.COV2.S COVID-19 vaccine or a placebo.

CDR3 protein: CASSIQGASGNTIYF. CDR3 coding DNA: TGTGCCAGCTCAATTCAGGGGGCGTCGGGAAACACCATATATTTT. The rearrangement uses TRBV18 and TRBJ1-3; TRBD1 matches at 8 bases. The CDR3 consists of 15 residues. Germline CDR1 and CDR2: KGHSH and LQKENI. The junction had 7 bases not matched to a gene; V was cut back by 5 bases and J by 4 bases.

CDR3 nucleotide sequence: TGCAGCGCCCGTTTGACTAGCAGCTCCAGCTCCTACAATGAGCAGTTCTTC. Its translation is CSARLTSSSSSYNEQFF. The V and J genes are TRBV29-1 and TRBJ2-1; the match to TRBD2 covers 7 bases. Trimming removed 7 bases from V and 0 bases from J; junction bases left unmatched: 15. Germline V gives CDR1 SQVTM, CDR2 ANQGSEA. The CDR3 covers 17 residues.

The chain has TRBV28 and TRBJ2-3, with TRBD1 matching over 10 bases. CDR1 is MDHEN and CDR2 is SYDVKM in the germline V gene. V dropped 6 bases and J dropped 5; count of bases not matched to a gene: 8. This CDR3 contains 15 residues. This chain's CDR3 is CASSRQGAKGDTQYF. The CDR3 region has the DNA TGTGCCAGCAGCCGACAGGGGGCGAAGGGAGATACGCAGTATTTT.

The sample holds one count of this clone. The same CDR3 arises from other DNA sequences in this sample as well. This chain uses TRBV27 with TRBJ1-1, with D unclear. Trimming took off 2 bases at V and 1 base at J, with 5 bases between the two ends. The CDR3 spans 13 residues. Germline V gene data show CDR1 as MNHEY and CDR2 as SMNVEV (reference sequence). In nucleotides, the CDR3 is TGTGCCAGCAGTTTAGGGCCGAACACTGAAGCTTTCTTT. Translated: CASSLGPNTEAFF.

J is TRBJ1-3 and V is TRBV5-1, with D perhaps TRBD1 (5 bases). The CDR3 extends over 16 amino acids. Per germline, CDR1 SGHRS and CDR2 YFSETQ. V lost 0 bases to trimming and J lost 0 bases, with 10 bases between them. The CDR3 sequence is CASSLGQFNSGNTIYF. CDR3 DNA sequence: TGCGCCAGCAGCTTGGGACAGTTCAACTCTGGAAACACCATATATTTT.

A few counts support this clone. The junction departs from germline at one end; a sequencing error may be responsible. The chain couples TRBV29-1 to TRBJ2-3, with TRBD2 identical over 9 bases. Germline values: CDR1 SQVTM, CDR2 ANQGSEA. This CDR3 is 14 amino acids long. The CDR3 loop reads CSVEVSGSADTQYF. The CDR3 bases are TGCAGCGTGGAAGTTAGCGGGAGTGCAGATACGCAGTATTTT.

With respect to this clone: This specimen includes other DNA sequences encoding the same CDR3. The V gene is TRBV6-2 or TRBV6-3, the J gene TRBJ1-1; perhaps TRBD1 as D (5 bases). There are 14 residues in the CDR3. V lost 2 bases to trimming and J lost 3 bases, with 10 bases between them. Per germline, CDR1 MNHEY and CDR2 SVGEGT. CDR3 bases: TGTGCCAGCAGTTACGGGGGTGAGGACACTGAAGCTTTCTTT. Its translation: CASSYGGEDTEAFF.

The rearrangement uses TRBV24-1 and TRBJ2-5; D is possibly TRBD1 (5 bases). V lost 3 bases and J 1 base, leaving 14 bases between the germline ends. Germline V lookup: CDR1 KGHDR, CDR2 SFDVKD. CDR3 size: 16 residues. The DNA for the CDR3 is TGTGCCACCAGTGATCCTGCTCAGGGCCCCCAAGAGACCCAGTACTTC. It codes for CATSDPAQGPQETQYF.

V and J are TRBV10-3 and TRBJ1-4; D is ambiguous. V lost 2 bases to trimming and J lost 3 bases, with 10 bases between them. This CDR3 has 15 residues. Germline values: CDR1 ENHRY, CDR2 SYGVKD. CDR3 DNA sequence: TGTGCCATCAGTGAGATGGAGACTGCTAATGAAAAACTGTTTTTT. Translating it yields CAISEMETANEKLFF.

The rearrangement uses TRBV7-2 and TRBJ1-3; D is perhaps TRBD1 (5 bases). This CDR3 is built from 16 residues. The V end was cut by 1 base, the J end by 2 bases, with 12 bases between. CDR1 and CDR2 (germline): SGHTA, FQGNSA. The CDR3 here is CASSLGGWGTGNTIYF. The CDR3 DNA is TGTGCCAGCAGCTTAGGAGGGTGGGGGACTGGAAACACCATATATTTT. The variable domain in full, with the rest retrieved from reference TRBV7-2 and TRBJ1-3, is GAGVSQSPSNKVTEKGKDVELRCDPISGHTALYWYRQSLGQGLEFLIYFQGNSAPDKSGLPSDRFSAERTGGSVSTLTIQRTQQEDSAVYLCASSLGGWGTGNTIYFGEGSWLTVV.